The TCR beta chain described here comes from a study of long-term antiretroviral therapy in people with HIV. Study details: The study's earliest collections predate the 2015 immediate-ART recommendation by about a decade.

Participants who had HIV were, without exception, treated in the United States. Survey-level resolution applied to immunoSEQ assay v3.0. Produced via immunoSEQ multiplex PCR; TCRdb's table is partial and in-frame only. Of tens of thousands of clones listed, approximately 85% are singletons. Study-wide points: Post-ART, diversity grew, though it stayed under transplant donor control levels. Viral resistance, ART adherence and therapy changes all lacked available data.

About this clone itself: The target antigen is unknown.

CDR1 and CDR2 from the germline V gene are SNHLY and FYNNEI. CDR3 size: 19 residues. V lost 4 bases and J 4 bases, leaving 28 bases between the germline ends. Sequenced here: unsorted PBMCs, sampled 0.8 years before starting antiretroviral therapy. This chain joins TRBV2 and TRBJ2-5, with D possibly being TRBD1 (6 bases). The TCR comes from a young man with HIV. The chain's CDR3 is CASSAEVSGDWRRRETQYF. The CDR3 DNA reads TGTGCCAGCAGTGCGGAGGTGTCAGGGGATTGGAGAAGGAGAGAGACCCAGTACTTC.